One and the same sample provided the 20 T cell receptor beta chains below, sequenced in a study of cytomegalovirus exposure and HLA in healthy donors. The PCR used 60 Vbeta and 13 Jbeta primers. The assay was immunoSEQ multiplex PCR, and TCRdb's table has in-frame clones only and misses some. The sample shows about 140,000 clones, 65% to 85% of them seen only once. The sequenced material came from PBMCs. The receptors originated from a male donor in good health and CMV-seronegative.

This clone was recorded once. This chain uses TRBV7-2 with TRBJ2-3, with D maybe TRBD2 (6 bases). Deletions cut 1 base from V and 2 bases from J, with 16 bases between. Looked up from germline, CDR1 is SGHTA and CDR2 is FQGNSA. CDR3 size: 17 residues. The CDR3: CASSLGYGGSLTDTQYF. CDR3 coding DNA: TGTGCCAGCAGCTTAGGGTATGGGGGGTCCCTCACAGATACGCAGTATTTT. The full variable domain, in which reference TRBV7-2 and TRBJ2-3 provide the parts outside the CDR3, is GAGVSQSPSNKVTEKGKDVELRCDPISGHTALYWYRQSLGQGLEFLIYFQGNSAPDKSGLPSDRFSAERTGGSVSTLTIQRTQQEDSAVYLCASSLGYGGSLTDTQYFGPGTRLTVL.

J is TRBJ1-4 and V is TRBV6-5; 8 nucleotides match TRBD1. The junction had 9 bases not matched to a gene; V was cut back by 2 bases and J by 13 bases. This CDR3 has 14 amino acids. CDR1 and CDR2 (germline): MNHEY, SVGAGI. The CDR3 bases are TGTGCCAGCAGTTACCAAAGCAGGGGGCGTCCACTGTTTTTT. Translation: CASSYQSRGRPLFF.

The V gene is TRBV2, the J gene TRBJ2-3; maybe TRBD2 (5 bases). The V gene's germline CDR1 is SNHLY and CDR2 FYNNEI. V was pared by 10 bases and J by 0 bases, with 8 bases between. This CDR3 has 12 amino acids. The CDR3 sequence: CATGLSTDTQYF. CDR3 nucleotide sequence: TGTGCCACCGGACTTAGCACAGATACGCAGTATTTT.

The chain recombines TRBV10-3 with TRBJ2-7; a weak D match, TRBD2 (7 bases). CDR3 length: 13 amino acids. V was shortened by 11 bases and J by 0 bases, with 14 bases between the two germline ends. Germline lookup yields CDR1 ENHRY and CDR2 SYGVKD. The CDR3, as DNA: TGTGCCTCCGCGGCGGGGGCCTCCTACGAGCAGTACTTC. This codes for CASAAGASYEQYF.

This clone was counted once. The J gene is TRBJ2-5, the V gene TRBV13, with D tentatively TRBD1 (5 bases). The better agreement between TRBJ2-7 and the DNA end casts doubt on the J call. This CDR3 has 14 amino acids. The germline gives CDR1 PRHDT, CDR2 FYEKMQ (reference sequence). CDR3 in amino acids: CASSLLARVSEQYF. CDR3 nucleotides: TGTGCCAGCAGCTTATTAGCCAGGGTGAGCGAGCAGTACTTC.

The V call is TRBV18, the J call TRBJ2-1; TRBD1 is a possible D gene (5 bases). Trimming shortened V by 1 base and J by 9 bases, and 13 bases separated the two germline ends. Germline CDR1 and CDR2: KGHSH and LQKENI. The CDR3 is made up of 14 amino acids. The CDR3 DNA sequence: TGTGCCAGCTCACCACAAGGGGTGGACGGTGAGCAGTTCTTC. As protein: CASSPQGVDGEQFF.

The CDR3 DNA reads TGTGCCAGCAGCGGGAGCCACACTGCTGGCACTGAAGCTTTCTTT. Residues: CASSGSHTAGTEAFF. The V and J genes are TRBV5-4 and TRBJ1-1; D is undetermined. Germline V gene lookup returns CDR1 SGHNT and CDR2 YYREEE (reference sequence). This CDR3 comprises 15 residues. The V end lost 4 bases, the J end lost 4 bases, and 17 bases lay between the germline ends.

As DNA, the CDR3 is TGTGCCAGCAGCGTATACAGCGGGGGTACCGGGGAGCTGTTTTTT. Its translation: CASSVYSGGTGELFF. The chain has TRBV9 and TRBJ2-2; 8 bases line up with TRBD2. The V and J ends lost 1 base and 5 bases, in that order; junction bases with no gene match: 4. CDR1 SGDLS and CDR2 YYNGEE come from the germline V gene. There are 15 residues in the CDR3.

In nucleotides, the CDR3 is TGTGCCAGCAGTTTACGACAGGGGGCGCCCACTGAAGCTTTCTTT. It translates to CASSLRQGAPTEAFF. This chain connects TRBV27 to TRBJ1-1, with 10 bases fitting TRBD1. The germline gives CDR1 MNHEY, CDR2 SMNVEV (reference sequence). The V gene end was trimmed by 2 bases and the J gene end by 4 bases; junction bases not matched to a gene: 4. The CDR3 extends over 15 amino acids.

The chain joins TRBV4-3 to TRBJ2-1; D might be TRBD2 (6 bases). V shed 0 bases and J shed 3 bases, with 15 bases lying between them. The length of the CDR3 is 17 residues. Per the germline V gene, CDR1 is LGHNA and CDR2 is YSLEER. The CDR3 nucleotides are TGCGCCAGCAGCCAAGACCCCTTCCCGCGGGGCTACAATGAGCAGTTCTTC. Translating gives CASSQDPFPRGYNEQFF.

Concerning this clone: Other DNA sequences in this sample translate to the same CDR3. This chain connects TRBV21-1 to TRBJ2-1; TRBD2, the table's D call, lacks a check against the DNA. TRBV21-1 is reported as a pseudogene. This CDR3 contains 20 residues. CDR3 region: CAIHPAGQGKLAGSDNEQFF. For the CDR3, the DNA is TGTGCCATCCATCCCGCGGGACAGGGGAAGCTAGCGGGGTCCGACAATGAGCAGTTCTTC.

A single count supports this clone. The chain links TRBV29-1 to TRBJ1-1; tentatively, D is TRBD1 (5 bases). This CDR3 contains 13 residues. Germline CDR1 reads SQVTM; CDR2 reads ANQGSEA. Trimming cost V 5 bases and J 4 bases, with 14 bases left between them. Written as DNA, the CDR3 is TGCAGCGTTCGGGGGGGGTATGGCACTGAAGCTTTCTTT. Translating gives CSVRGGYGTEAFF.

This clone was picked up one time. This chain links TRBV7-9 with TRBJ2-1; tentative D call: TRBD2 (7 bases). V shed 5 bases and J shed 1 base, with 12 bases lying between them. Germline CDR1 is SEHNR and CDR2 is FQNEAQ (reference sequence). The CDR3 totals 15 residues. Here the CDR3 DNA reads TGTGCCAGCAGCAAAGGGGGGGCATCCTACAATGAGCAGTTCTTC. Residues: CASSKGGASYNEQFF.

This clone appeared once. The rearrangement links TRBV19 to TRBJ2-5, with 9 bases lining up with TRBD2. V was pared by 3 bases and J by 5 bases, with 10 bases of the junction left unmatched. This CDR3 spans 16 amino acids. CDR1 and CDR2 from the germline V gene are LNHDA and SQIVND (reference sequence). DNA of the CDR3: TGTGCCAGTAGTATTGGGTTTAGCGGGAGCGGGGAGACCCAGTACTTC. This sequence encodes CASSIGFSGSGETQYF.

V is TRBV5-4 and J is TRBJ2-7, with 10 bases matching TRBD2. V lost 1 base and J lost 6; bases outside the gene matches: 1. The CDR3 length is 13 residues. The germline V gene encodes CDR1 SGHNT and CDR2 YYREEE (reference sequence). The CDR3: CASSLRTSGEQYF. In DNA, the CDR3 is TGTGCCAGCAGCTTGAGGACTAGCGGCGAGCAGTACTTC.

CDR3 sequence (DNA): TGTGCCAGCAGTGACGGTACAGGGGGCTCTAGAGGCTACACCTTC. As protein: CASSDGTGGSRGYTF. J is TRBJ1-2 and V is TRBV2; 9 positions match TRBD1. CDR1 is SNHLY and CDR2 is FYNNEI in the germline V gene. The CDR3 contains 15 residues. The ends lost 3 bases at V and 8 bases at J; junction bases unmatched: 10.

The rearrangement links TRBV2 to TRBJ2-3, with 11 bases aligning to TRBD2. Losses at the gene ends were 7 bases for V and 4 bases for J; bases not matched to a gene: 10. The CDR3 loop spans 16 amino acids. Per germline, CDR1 SNHLY and CDR2 FYNNEI. The CDR3 nucleotides are TGTGCCAGCATCCGGGGCTTAGCGGGAGGGTCAGATACGCAGTATTTT. Protein sequence: CASIRGLAGGSDTQYF. The whole variable domain, remainder taken from reference TRBV2 and TRBJ2-3, is EPEVTQTPSHQVTQMGQEVILRCVPISNHLYFYWYRQILGQKVEFLVSFYNNEISEKSEIFDDQFSVERPDGSNFTLKIRSTKLEDSAMYFCASIRGLAGGSDTQYFGPGTRLTVL.

The chain has TRBV18 and TRBJ1-4; a weak D match, TRBD1 (5 bases). Germline V CDR1 and CDR2: KGHSH, LQKENI. V lost 1 base to trimming and J lost 3 bases, with 12 bases between them. This CDR3 is 16 amino acids long. In DNA, the CDR3 is TGTGCCAGCTCACCACTCCCGGACATATCTAATGAAAAACTGTTTTTT. Amino acids: CASSPLPDISNEKLFF.

The rearrangement links TRBV4-1 to TRBJ2-3; 10 bases match TRBD2. J gave up 1 base and V 3 bases, and 16 bases lay outside the gene matches. Germline V gene data show CDR1 as MGHRA and CDR2 as YSYEKL. The CDR3 spans 20 residues. The CDR3 region has the DNA TGCGCCAGCAGCCACCCCTCGGGGCTAGCGGGAGTCTTTGGCACAGATACGCAGTATTTT. Its protein is CASSHPSGLAGVFGTDTQYF.

V and J are TRBV28 and TRBJ2-2; the D gene is possibly TRBD1 (5 bases). The CDR3 is 13 residues long. CDR1 is MDHEN and CDR2 is SYDVKM in the germline V gene. V lost 6 bases and J lost 3, with 8 bases in between. In DNA form, the CDR3 reads TGTGCCAGCAGCAGACAGCACACCGGGGAGCTGTTTTTT. Translation: CASSRQHTGELFF.